A single sample is the source of the 28 T cell receptor beta chains below, sequenced in a study of shared clonotypes between healthy human individuals (dated by TCRdb to about 2020). CD8 naive samples consisted of CD45RO-negative cells that were positively selected for CCR7, yielding a CD45RA+CCR7+ population without TemRA cells. Receptors were amplified or captured by the immunoSEQ multiplex PCR assay. TCRdb re-hosts the immuneACCESS table, in-frame sequences only. Its copies lack some clones; in the studies checked, an unresolved V gene accounts for under half of them, and the cause for the rest is not known. Counted in this sample were some 800,000 clones; around 93% of them appeared once. The ten largest clones take up around 24% of the sample. The sample taken for sequencing was naive CD8+ T cells sorted from blood. The intended sense of this specimen's cell subset or site label: CD45RA+CCR7+. These receptors were obtained from a young man in good health.

The chain uses TRBV7-9 and TRBJ2-2; no reliable D call. Germline lookup yields CDR1 SEHNR and CDR2 FQNEAQ (reference sequence). Trimming took 5 bases from V and 6 from J, leaving 13 bases between them. The CDR3 is 14 amino acids. The CDR3 region is CASSPGESAGELFF. Here the CDR3 DNA reads TGTGCCAGCAGCCCTGGCGAGTCGGCCGGGGAGCTGTTTTTT.

The J gene is TRBJ2-7, the V gene TRBV5-1; TRBD1 agrees at 12 bases. The CDR3 extends over 12 amino acids. Germline assignment: CDR1 SGHRS and CDR2 YFSETQ. V was clipped by 4 bases and J by 12 bases; unmatched bases: 5. The CDR3 nucleotides read TGCGCCAGCAGCGAGGGGACAGGGGGCTGGTACTTC. This sequence encodes CASSEGTGGWYF.

V usage is TRBV5-1 and J usage is TRBJ2-7; 9 nucleotides line up with TRBD1. V dropped 7 bases and J dropped 3; count of bases not matched to a gene: 8. Germline V CDR1 and CDR2: SGHRS, YFSETQ. The length of the CDR3 is 14 residues. In nucleotides, the CDR3 is TGCGCCAGCGCTACCGGGACAGGGCTCTACGAGCAGTACTTC. Translating gives CASATGTGLYEQYF.

V usage is TRBV7-9 and J usage is TRBJ1-1; D unresolved. This CDR3 has 14 residues. V lost 0 bases and J 5 bases, leaving 10 bases between the germline ends. Germline loops: CDR1 SEHNR, CDR2 FQNEAQ (reference sequence). CDR3 in DNA: TGTGCCAGCAGCTTAGCAGGGAAGGAGACTGAAGCTTTCTTT. Translation gives CASSLAGKETEAFF.

The chain employs TRBV6-6 and TRBJ2-1; 13 bases map to TRBD2. The germline V gene encodes CDR1 MNHNY and CDR2 SVGAGI (reference sequence). This CDR3 spans 15 amino acids. The V and J ends lost 5 bases and 7 bases, in that order; junction bases with no gene match: 5. In DNA form, the CDR3 reads TGTGCCAGCAGTCTCGGACTAGCGGGAGAAAATGAGCAGTTCTTC. It yields the protein CASSLGLAGENEQFF.

This sequence joins TRBV7-8 and TRBJ2-7; tentatively, D is TRBD2 (6 bases). CDR1 and CDR2 (germline): SGHVS, FQNEAQ. The length of the CDR3 is 17 residues. V was shortened by 5 bases and J by 0 bases, with 20 bases between the two germline ends. CDR3 nucleotides: TGTGCCAGCAGCCCTAGGGCCGCCGGGACTCACTCCTACGAGCAGTACTTC. Its protein product is CASSPRAAGTHSYEQYF.

This clone was observed a few times. Other nucleotide sequences in the sample specify the same CDR3. This sequence joins TRBV7-9 and TRBJ2-7; 8 bases are a match to TRBD1. V was pared by 6 bases and J by 6 bases, with 4 bases of the junction left unmatched. CDR3 length: 12 amino acids. In germline, CDR1 is SEHNR, CDR2 FQNEAQ (reference sequence). This CDR3 is CASSLDRAEQYF. The CDR3 DNA reads as TGTGCCAGCAGTCTGGACAGGGCCGAGCAGTACTTC.

The chain uses TRBV29-1 and TRBJ1-1; D is possibly TRBD1 (5 bases). The ends were cut back, 6 bases at V and 8 bases at J, with 13 bases in the middle. Looked up from germline, CDR1 is SQVTM and CDR2 is ANQGSEA. The CDR3 is 11 amino acids. The CDR3 reads CSVPVGAEAFF. In DNA, the CDR3 is TGCAGCGTCCCAGTTGGGGCGGAAGCTTTCTTT.

V is TRBV7-6 and J is TRBJ2-7; D gene ambiguous. Germline values: CDR1 SGHVS, CDR2 FNYEAQ. Between the trimmed V and J ends, which lost 1 base and 0 bases, there was a span of 7 bases. The CDR3 is 14 amino acids. The CDR3 region has the DNA TGTGCCAGCAGCTTAGGTGGCGACTCCTACGAGCAGTACTTC. Its protein product is CASSLGGDSYEQYF.

The chain couples TRBV4-1 to TRBJ2-7, with TRBD2 matching 8 bases. Germline CDR1 is MGHRA and CDR2 is YSYEKL. This CDR3 contains 15 residues. The trim removed 4 bases at V and 2 bases at J, leaving 7 bases unmatched. CDR3 in DNA: TGCGCCAGCAGCCTTCATAGCGGGAACGCCTACGAGCAGTACTTC. It encodes CASSLHSGNAYEQYF.

This chain joins TRBV27 and TRBJ2-7, with 14 bases that match TRBD2. The CDR3 length is 17 residues. V was clipped by 6 bases and J by 2 bases; unmatched bases: 9. The germline CDR1 and CDR2 sequences are MNHEY and SMNVEV (reference sequence). This CDR3 is CASSHRGLAGEPYEQYF. The CDR3 DNA is TGTGCCAGCAGCCACCGGGGACTAGCGGGAGAGCCCTACGAGCAGTACTTC.

The chain couples TRBV18 to TRBJ2-5, with 9 bases identical to TRBD1. CDR1 is KGHSH, CDR2 LQKENI, per germline. The junction had 10 bases not matched to a gene; V was cut back by 6 bases and J by 2 bases. The CDR3 is 16 residues long. The CDR3 here is CASSPDGTGYQETQYF. The CDR3 coding sequence is TGTGCCAGCTCTCCAGATGGGACAGGGTATCAAGAGACCCAGTACTTC. The full variable domain, its missing parts supplied by reference TRBV18 and TRBJ2-5, is NAGVMQNPRHLVRRRGQEARLRCSPMKGHSHVYWYRQLPEEGLKFMVYLQKENIIDESGMPKERFSAEFPKEGPSILRIQQVVRGDSAAYFCASSPDGTGYQETQYFGPGTRLLVL.

The genes are TRBV9 and TRBJ2-2; 7 nucleotides align to TRBD2. This CDR3 comprises 16 residues. The V and J ends lost 0 bases and 1 base, in that order; junction bases with no gene match: 3. Germline assignment: CDR1 SGDLS and CDR2 YYNGEE. CDR3 sequence reads: CASSVGLAVNTGELFF. CDR3 DNA sequence: TGTGCCAGCAGCGTAGGCCTAGCGGTGAACACCGGGGAGCTGTTTTTT.

This clone was detected once. The chain links TRBV28 to TRBJ2-7; D remains unclear. V shed 9 bases and J shed 4 bases, with 16 bases lying between them. Germline CDR1 MDHEN, CDR2 SYDVKM. The CDR3 loop spans 13 amino acids. The CDR3 DNA follows: TGTGCCAGTACGGACCCCCGCACTTACGAGCAGTACTTC. Protein sequence: CASTDPRTYEQYF.

The chain carries TRBV27 and TRBJ2-5, with D possibly called TRBD1 or TRBD2 (5 bases each). V was pared by 5 bases and J by 4 bases, with 20 bases between. CDR3 size: 16 residues. Germline CDR1 is MNHEY and CDR2 is SMNVEV (reference sequence). For the CDR3, the DNA is TGTGCCAGCAGTCACACGGTCCGGGGCTCGGCAGAGACCCAGTACTTC. Its protein is CASSHTVRGSAETQYF.

The chain joins TRBV27 to TRBJ2-3; a weak D match, TRBD2 (5 bases). Trimming removed 2 bases at V and 1 base at J, with 10 bases between. The germline V gene has CDR1 MNHEY and CDR2 SMNVEV (reference sequence). This CDR3 is built from 15 residues. CDR3: CASSLTWGGTDTQYF. CDR3 sequence (DNA): TGTGCCAGCAGTTTAACGTGGGGAGGCACAGATACGCAGTATTTT.

The rearrangement links TRBV5-1 to TRBJ2-7, with D perhaps TRBD2 (6 bases). Between the trimmed V and J ends, which lost 6 bases and 1 base, there was a span of 14 bases. The V gene's germline CDR1 is SGHRS and CDR2 YFSETQ. The CDR3 is 14 residues long. The CDR3 DNA reads TGCGCCAGCAATCAACTAGCCGGATCCTACGAGCAGTACTTC. As protein: CASNQLAGSYEQYF.

The chain carries TRBV5-5 and TRBJ2-7, with 9 bases that match TRBD2. Losses at the gene ends were 0 bases for V and 2 bases for J; bases not matched to a gene: 3. The CDR3 runs 15 residues. Germline V lookup: CDR1 SGHKS, CDR2 YYEKEE (reference sequence). The CDR3, as DNA: TGTGCCAGCAGCTTGGGCGGGAGGGGCCCCTACGAGCAGTACTTC. Its translation: CASSLGGRGPYEQYF.

V and J are TRBV6-5 and TRBJ2-1; D is unresolved. Looked up from germline, CDR1 is MNHEY and CDR2 is SVGAGI. The CDR3 has 14 amino acids. The V end was cut by 4 bases, the J end by 3 bases, with 10 bases between. CDR3 bases: TGTGCCAGCAGTTTAAGGATTAACTACAATGAGCAGTTCTTC. This gives the protein CASSLRINYNEQFF.

A few counts support this clone. The rearrangement uses TRBV19 and TRBJ1-1, with a tentative D call TRBD1 (6 bases). The CDR3 is 16 residues long. Trimming took off 7 bases at V and 4 bases at J, with 22 bases between the two ends. In germline, CDR1 is LNHDA, CDR2 SQIVND (reference sequence). CDR3 bases: TGTGCCAGTACTCCCGGACAGTACGCGATGGGCACTGAAGCTTTCTTT. Amino acids: CASTPGQYAMGTEAFF.

The chain joins TRBV7-9 to TRBJ2-1; either TRBD1 or TRBD2 may supply D (5 bases each). V was trimmed by 3 bases and J by 3 bases, leaving 18 bases between them. CDR1 is SEHNR, CDR2 FQNEAQ, per germline (reference sequence). The CDR3 length is 17 residues. The CDR3 here is CASSFVGLGTNYNEQFF. The CDR3 DNA follows: TGTGCCAGCAGCTTCGTGGGGCTAGGGACCAACTACAATGAGCAGTTCTTC.

The genes are TRBV27 and TRBJ2-7; TRBD2 aligns across 7 bases. Trimming took 1 base from V and 6 from J; bases not matched to a gene: 12. The CDR3 is 16 residues long. Germline assignment: CDR1 MNHEY and CDR2 SMNVEV (reference sequence). The CDR3 DNA follows: TGTGCCAGCAGTTTATTTGTGGAGACTAGCAGGCTCGAGCAGTACTTC. Translating it yields CASSLFVETSRLEQYF.

The chain recombines TRBV28 with TRBJ2-7, with 8 nucleotides matching TRBD2. CDR3 length: 16 amino acids. The germline V gene has CDR1 MDHEN and CDR2 SYDVKM. The J segment lost 0 bases and the V segment lost 4 bases, leaving 8 bases of the junction unmatched. The CDR3 spells CASSSWREVLSYEQYF. Here the CDR3 DNA reads TGTGCCAGCAGTTCCTGGCGGGAGGTCCTCTCCTACGAGCAGTACTTC. The full variable domain, with the rest looked up from reference TRBV28 and TRBJ2-7, is DVKVTQSSRYLVKRTGEKVFLECVQDMDHENMFWYRQDPGLGLRLIYFSYDVKMKEKGDIPEGYSVSREKKERFSLILESASTNQTSMYLCASSSWREVLSYEQYFGPGTRLTVT.

This chain uses TRBV28 with TRBJ1-5; possibly TRBD1 for D (5 bases). There are 14 residues in the CDR3. The germline V and J ends were trimmed by 6 bases and 9 bases, with 18 bases remaining between them. In germline, CDR1 is MDHEN, CDR2 SYDVKM. CDR3 DNA: TGTGCCAGCAGCGACGGGGCGGTGGTCTCGCCCCAGCATTTT. The encoded protein is CASSDGAVVSPQHF.

J is TRBJ2-3 and V is TRBV9; either TRBD1 or TRBD2 may fit D (5 bases each). CDR3 length: 17 amino acids. Germline lookup yields CDR1 SGDLS and CDR2 YYNGEE. Trimming removed 0 bases at V and 0 bases at J, with 14 bases between. CDR3 protein: CASSVDLGWGSTDTQYF. For the CDR3, the DNA is TGTGCCAGCAGCGTAGATCTGGGTTGGGGGAGCACAGATACGCAGTATTTT.

This clone was detected once. The V gene is TRBV27, the J gene TRBJ2-1; 10 bases line up with TRBD2. Losses at the gene ends were 8 bases for V and 10 bases for J; bases not matched to a gene: 8. This CDR3 comprises 13 residues. CDR1 and CDR2 from the germline V gene are MNHEY and SMNVEV (reference sequence). The CDR3 region has the DNA TGTGCCAGCCGGCTAGCGGGAGCATGGGAGCAGTTCTTC. Its protein is CASRLAGAWEQFF.

The V call is TRBV7-9, the J call TRBJ2-2; TRBD1 is a possible D gene (5 bases). Germline values: CDR1 SEHNR, CDR2 FQNEAQ (reference sequence). V lost 5 bases and J 5 bases, leaving 12 bases between the germline ends. CDR3 size: 14 residues. CDR3 loop: CASSGAGLTGELFF. CDR3 DNA: TGTGCCAGCAGCGGGGCAGGGCTGACCGGGGAGCTGTTTTTT.

V gene TRBV10-3 combines with J gene TRBJ2-7; 13 positions match TRBD2. This CDR3 region has 15 residues. With V trimmed by 6 bases and J by 2 bases, 4 bases remained unmatched. CDR1 is ENHRY, CDR2 SYGVKD, per germline. DNA for the CDR3: TGTGCCATCAGGGACGGGACTAGCGGGACCTACGAGCAGTACTTC. Translated: CAIRDGTSGTYEQYF.